Sequencing of this T cell receptor beta chain was carried out in a study of T cells in Graves' hyperthyroidism and ophthalmopathy. Amplified TCR beta CDR3 regions came from RNA transcripts. First-round RT-PCR of the TCR CDR3 relied on the HTBI primer set. TCRdb re-called the multiplex PCR reads through MiXCR, storing one row per CDR3 protein. Of over 250,000 distinct CDR3 sequences listed, over 15% are singletons. V was cut by 4 bases and J by 0 bases, with 7 bases left in between. Germline V gene data show CDR1 as LNHDA and CDR2 as SQIVND (reference sequence). The CDR3 is made up of 14 amino acids. This clonotype was obtained from a woman aged 55-75 years with Graves' ophthalmopathy. The chain is built from TRBV19 and TRBJ2-1; D possibly corresponds to TRBD1 (6 bases). Sequenced material: blood. The CDR3 region is CASSKGDSYNEQFF. The CDR3 region has the DNA TGTGCCAGTAGTAAGGGGGACTCCTACAATGAGCAGTTCTTC.